This T cell receptor beta chain was identified in a study of cytomegalovirus exposure and HLA in healthy donors. In the study overall: HLA-typed donors contributed about 85 million unique TCRs, which were held in an early data release.

Study-wide results and limits: The authors listed 150 to 200 TCR beta chains as cytomegalovirus-associated. For TCR beta chains, V- and J-gene trimming was later linked to a missense DCLRE1C variant. Accurate predictions that matched the HLA-A and HLA-B alleles of most subjects were reportedly made from TCR beta sequences.

PCR was performed using 60 Vbeta and 13 Jbeta primers. Here immunoSEQ multiplex PCR was the method, and the copy in TCRdb shows in-frame clones only, minus some. The sample records some 140,000 clones, roughly 77% being singletons. Trimming took 3 bases from V and 2 from J, leaving 18 bases between them. The CDR3 covers 17 residues. Germline CDR1 reads KGHSY; CDR2 reads FQNENV. As to this clone: Its antigen is not identified.

This sequence joins TRBV16 and TRBJ2-3, with D possibly TRBD2 on 7 matching bases. Source material: PBMCs. The clonotype originates from a man aged 25 to 40 in good health and CMV-seropositive. The CDR3 sequence is CASSHPLGAGATDTQYF. As DNA, the CDR3 is TGTGCCAGCAGCCACCCGTTGGGGGCGGGGGCCACAGATACGCAGTATTTT.